This T cell receptor beta chain originates from a study of chronic HIV infection and antiretroviral therapy. TCRdb itself ran the 5' RACE reads through MiXCR, one entry per CDR3 protein. The table has 30,000 to 45,000 distinct CDR3 sequences, about 8.9% seen once. Sequenced sample: peripheral blood. The source is an adult who had HIV and had not received antiretroviral therapy, or was an uninfected healthy control (not recorded which).

In nucleotides, the CDR3 is TGTGCCAGCAGTGAGGGGACGGGGAATGAAAAACTGTTTTTT. It codes for CASSEGTGNEKLFF. This chain uses TRBV2 with TRBJ1-4, with D possibly TRBD1 on 5 matching bases. The CDR3 spans 14 residues. CDR1 and CDR2 (germline): SNHLY, FYNNEI. V lost 3 bases to trimming and J lost 5 bases, with 10 bases between them. Together with reference TRBV2 and TRBJ1-4, the CDR3 gives the full variable domain: EPEVTQTPSHQVTQMGQEVILRCVPISNHLYFYWYRQILGQKVEFLVSFYNNEISEKSEIFDDQFSVERPDGSNFTLKIRSTKLEDSAMYFCASSEGTGNEKLFFGSGTQLSVL.